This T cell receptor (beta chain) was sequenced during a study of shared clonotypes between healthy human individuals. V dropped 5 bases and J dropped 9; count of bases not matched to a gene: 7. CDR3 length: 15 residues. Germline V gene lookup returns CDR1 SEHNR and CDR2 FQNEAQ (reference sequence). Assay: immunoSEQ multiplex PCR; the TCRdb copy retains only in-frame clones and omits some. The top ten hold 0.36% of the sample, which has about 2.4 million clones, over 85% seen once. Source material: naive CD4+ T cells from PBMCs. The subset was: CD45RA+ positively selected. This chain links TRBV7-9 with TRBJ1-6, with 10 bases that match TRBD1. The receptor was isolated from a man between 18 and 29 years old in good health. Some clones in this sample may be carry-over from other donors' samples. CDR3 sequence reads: CASSLNRDRGSPLHF. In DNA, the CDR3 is TGTGCCAGCAGCCTCAACCGGGACAGGGGTTCACCCCTCCACTTT.